The 21 T cell receptor beta chains reported below all come from one sample, sequenced in a study of control samples from healthy donors and cancer patients. Repertoires were generated with immunoSEQ multiplex PCR, while TCRdb's copy carries only in-frame clones and drops some. The sample consists of over 200,000 clones, 82% of them appearing once. Source material: PBMCs. Source of these receptors: a woman between 55 and 75 years old with lung cancer.

V usage is TRBV3-1 (or the pseudogene TRBV3-2) and J usage is TRBJ1-5; D call uncertain. Germline CDR1 LGHDT, CDR2 YNNKEL (reference sequence). CDR3 size: 12 residues. Trimming shortened V by 6 bases and J by 6 bases, and 9 bases separated the two germline ends. CDR3 sequence (DNA): TGTGCCAGCAGTACTATGTCTCAGCCCCAGCATTTT. This sequence encodes CASSTMSQPQHF.

J is TRBJ1-1 and V is TRBV19; D ambiguous. Germline V lookup: CDR1 LNHDA, CDR2 SQIVND (reference sequence). V lost 1 base to trimming and J lost 2 bases, with 5 bases between them. The CDR3 contains 13 residues. CDR3 loop: CASSIADNTEAFF. CDR3 bases: TGTGCCAGTAGTATAGCGGACAACACTGAAGCTTTCTTT. The whole variable domain, remainder taken from reference TRBV19 and TRBJ1-1, is DGGITQSPKYLFRKEGQNVTLSCEQNLNHDAMYWYRQDPGQGLRLIYYSQIVNDFQKGDIAEGYSVSREKKESFPLTVTSAQKNPTAFYLCASSIADNTEAFFGQGTRLTVV.

The genes are TRBV3-1 (or the pseudogene TRBV3-2) and TRBJ2-1, with D possibly being TRBD2 (6 bases). V lost 5 bases and J 2 bases, leaving 19 bases between the germline ends. There are 17 residues in the CDR3. The germline V gene has CDR1 LGHDT and CDR2 YNNKEL (reference sequence). The CDR3 spells CASSTRGAGRPYNEQFF. For the CDR3, the DNA is TGTGCCAGCAGCACACGCGGGGCGGGTCGACCCTACAATGAGCAGTTCTTC.

The V and J genes are TRBV19 and TRBJ1-2; 8 nucleotides align to TRBD1. Germline V gene data show CDR1 as LNHDA and CDR2 as SQIVND (reference sequence). After removal of 7 bases from V and 6 bases from J, the junction contained 10 bases not matched to a gene. CDR3 length: 14 residues. In DNA form, the CDR3 reads TGTGCCAGTATCAAGACAGGGGCGTCCGATGGCTACACCTTC. Its protein product is CASIKTGASDGYTF.

The V gene is TRBV4-2, the J gene TRBJ2-1; 10 bases align to TRBD2. The trim removed 5 bases at V and 6 bases at J, leaving 10 bases unmatched. The CDR3 has 16 residues. Germline lookup yields CDR1 LGHNA and CDR2 YNFKEQ. CDR3 nucleotide sequence: TGTGCCAGCAGCGGGTCAGGAGCGGGAGGGGTCAATGAGCAGTTCTTC. It encodes CASSGSGAGGVNEQFF.

V and J are TRBV5-1 and TRBJ1-4; 7 bases match TRBD1. In germline, CDR1 is SGHRS, CDR2 YFSETQ. V shed 4 bases and J 4 bases; nucleotides not matched to a gene: 4. The length of the CDR3 is 14 residues. This chain's CDR3 is CASSQGDSNEKLFF. The CDR3 DNA reads TGCGCCAGCAGCCAGGGGGACAGTAATGAAAAACTGTTTTTT.

The chain links TRBV5-1 to TRBJ1-1; 7 nucleotides agree with TRBD1. The ends lost 4 bases at V and 0 bases at J; junction bases unmatched: 3. The CDR3 consists of 14 residues. Germline CDR1 is SGHRS and CDR2 is YFSETQ. The CDR3 nucleotides read TGCGCCAGCAGCCCGACAGGGTTGAACACTGAAGCTTTCTTT. Protein product: CASSPTGLNTEAFF. The variable domain in full, completed from reference TRBV5-1 and TRBJ1-1, reads KAGVTQTPRYLIKTRGQQVTLSCSPISGHRSVSWYQQTPGQGLQFLFEYFSETQRNKGNFPGRFSGRQFSNSRSEMNVSTLELGDSALYLCASSPTGLNTEAFFGQGTRLTVV.

The chain combines TRBV7-3 with TRBJ1-2, with 8 bases that match TRBD1. The CDR3 contains 13 residues. Germline V gene lookup returns CDR1 SGHTA and CDR2 FQGTGA. V gave up 5 bases and J gave up 6 bases; unmatched junction bases: 5. The CDR3 loop is CASSLGQADGYTF. The CDR3 bases are TGTGCCAGCAGCCTGGGACAGGCGGATGGCTACACCTTC. Full variable domain (outside the CDR3, taken from reference TRBV7-3 and TRBJ1-2): GAGVSQTPSNKVTEKGKYVELRCDPISGHTALYWYRQSLGQGPEFLIYFQGTGAADDSGLPNDRFFAVRPEGSVSTLKIQRTERGDSAVYLCASSLGQADGYTFGSGTRLTVV.

The V gene is TRBV3-1 (or the pseudogene TRBV3-2), the J gene TRBJ2-1; D remains unclear. Germline CDR1 LGHDT, CDR2 YNNKEL (reference sequence). The CDR3 totals 14 residues. The V end lost 1 base, the J end lost 0 bases, and 4 bases lay between the germline ends. The CDR3 DNA is TGTGCCAGCAGCCAAGGGAACTCCTACAATGAGCAGTTCTTC. Protein product: CASSQGNSYNEQFF.

This clone was recorded a few times. The rearrangement links TRBV30 to TRBJ2-2; D is unresolved. V was cut by 2 bases and J by 4 bases, with 8 bases left in between. The CDR3 contains 13 residues. The germline gives CDR1 GTSNPN, CDR2 SVGIG (reference sequence). The CDR3 coding sequence is TGTGCCTGGAGTCGTTTCGTCACCGGGGAGCTGTTTTTT. Its protein product is CAWSRFVTGELFF.

The J gene is TRBJ1-4, the V gene TRBV5-8; D gene ambiguous. V was shortened by 2 bases and J by 1 base, with 6 bases between the two germline ends. Germline-derived CDR1 and CDR2 are SGHTS and YDEGEE. The CDR3 extends over 14 amino acids. The CDR3 region has the DNA TGTGCCAGCAGCTTCCGAGTAACTAATGAAAAACTGTTTTTT. It codes for CASSFRVTNEKLFF.

The chain couples TRBV11-3 to TRBJ1-1; D gene unclear. Between the trimmed V and J ends, which lost 0 bases and 0 bases, there was a span of 5 bases. The CDR3 length is 14 residues. Germline V gives CDR1 SGHNT, CDR2 YENEEA. The CDR3 coding sequence is TGTGCCAGCAGCTTAGATGGGGTGAACACTGAAGCTTTCTTT. Residues: CASSLDGVNTEAFF.

The V call is TRBV9, the J call TRBJ2-7, with D unclear. Germline assignment: CDR1 SGDLS and CDR2 YYNGEE. V was cut by 0 bases and J by 4 bases, with 5 bases left in between. The CDR3 is made up of 12 amino acids. As DNA, the CDR3 is TGTGCCAGCAGCGTAGAAGGGTACGAGCAGTACTTC. Its protein product is CASSVEGYEQYF.

The chain employs TRBV5-1 and TRBJ1-2; unclear D gene. The CDR3 has 13 amino acids. The germline V gene encodes CDR1 SGHRS and CDR2 YFSETQ. V lost 0 bases and J lost 6, with 9 bases in between. The CDR3 bases are TGCGCCAGCAGCTTGGCGCCAGTTAATGGCTACACCTTC. It translates to CASSLAPVNGYTF.

The J gene is TRBJ2-5, the V gene TRBV5-1, with D possibly matching TRBD1 (6 bases). The CDR3 runs to 15 residues. The V end lost 3 bases, the J end lost 2 bases, and 14 bases lay between the germline ends. CDR1 is SGHRS, CDR2 YFSETQ, per germline. CDR3 bases: TGCGCCAGCAGCTCAATGGGGGCGGGTCAAGAGACCCAGTACTTC. Protein product: CASSSMGAGQETQYF. The variable domain in full, completed from reference TRBV5-1 and TRBJ2-5, reads KAGVTQTPRYLIKTRGQQVTLSCSPISGHRSVSWYQQTPGQGLQFLFEYFSETQRNKGNFPGRFSGRQFSNSRSEMNVSTLELGDSALYLCASSSMGAGQETQYFGPGTRLLVL.

In its sample, this clone was seen once. The chain employs TRBV7-2 and TRBJ1-1; no firm D call. Trimming took 3 bases from V and 1 from J, leaving 6 bases between them. The CDR3 spans 13 residues. Per germline, CDR1 SGHTA and CDR2 FQGNSA. The CDR3 sequence is CASSFGSNTEAFF. For the CDR3, the DNA is TGTGCCAGCAGCTTCGGGTCGAACACTGAAGCTTTCTTT.

This sequence joins TRBV19 and TRBJ1-2; 11 bases line up with TRBD1. The CDR3 consists of 16 residues. V lost 3 bases and J lost 8; bases outside the gene matches: 11. Germline CDR1 LNHDA, CDR2 SQIVND (reference sequence). CDR3 residues: CASSMLTGQGGGGYTF. As DNA, the CDR3 is TGTGCCAGTAGTATGCTAACGGGACAGGGGGGCGGCGGCTACACCTTC.

The chain combines TRBV18 with TRBJ1-2; weak D call: TRBD1 (6 bases). This CDR3 has 17 amino acids. The V gene's germline CDR1 is KGHSH and CDR2 LQKENI. V was trimmed by 1 base and J by 4 bases, leaving 19 bases between them. The CDR3 protein is CASSPRMGGQRSYGYTF. The CDR3 DNA follows: TGTGCCAGCTCACCACGGATGGGGGGCCAACGGAGCTATGGCTACACCTTC.

This clone was found a few times. This sequence joins TRBV2 and TRBJ2-7; D call uncertain. Germline values: CDR1 SNHLY, CDR2 FYNNEI. This CDR3 spans 14 amino acids. V was pared by 0 bases and J by 2 bases, with 8 bases between. The CDR3 nucleotides read TGTGCCAGCAGTGAAGCGCCCCTAACCTACGAGCAGTACTTC. This encodes CASSEAPLTYEQYF.

The chain uses TRBV28 and TRBJ2-7; D possibly corresponds to TRBD2 (6 bases). Germline CDR1 MDHEN, CDR2 SYDVKM. The CDR3 extends over 13 amino acids. The V gene lost 7 bases and the J gene lost 2 bases, with 12 bases spanning the gap. This chain's CDR3 is CASTTGTPYEQYF. The CDR3 coding sequence is TGTGCCAGCACTACGGGGACTCCCTACGAGCAGTACTTC.

This clone came up a few times. The chain recombines TRBV4-1 with TRBJ2-3, with a tentative D call TRBD2 (5 bases). The CDR3 has 14 amino acids. V was trimmed by 3 bases and J by 4 bases, leaving 11 bases between them. Germline loops: CDR1 MGHRA, CDR2 YSYEKL. CDR3 residues: CASSQAGPPDTQYF. The CDR3, as DNA: TGCGCCAGCAGCCAGGCGGGCCCCCCAGATACGCAGTATTTT.